This paragraph covers one T cell receptor (beta chain) sequence. Its antigen is currently unknown. Deletions cut 4 bases from V and 3 bases from J, with 10 bases between. The CDR3 is 13 residues long. Germline-derived CDR1 and CDR2 are SQVTM and ANQGSEA. This record comes from a study of CD8+ T cells in alopecia areata. Study context: Treated patients were dosed with oral tofacitinib, taking 5 to 10 mg twice daily.

General study points: Normal scalp had lower clonality than lesional scalp, with alopecia totalis/universalis lesions showing this most strongly.

Reverse transcribed after extraction, RNA yielded cDNA as the sequencing template. Here immunoSEQ multiplex PCR was the method, and the copy in TCRdb shows in-frame clones only, minus some. The repertoire holds about 140,000 clones, with about 51% as singletons. V and J are TRBV29-1 and TRBJ1-3; tentative D call: TRBD1 (5 bases). Here the sequenced sample was CD4+ T cells sorted from blood, taken at week 0. This clonotype was sampled from a human donor with alopecia areata. CDR3 in amino acids: CSVGGGGGNTIYF. CDR3 nucleotides: TGCAGCGTTGGTGGGGGAGGTGGAAACACCATATATTTT.